This entry describes one TCR beta chain. The data stem from a study of technical replicates of blood from a few donors. Generated by immunoSEQ multiplex PCR, the TCRdb table keeps only in-frame clones and is missing some. The sample lists approximately 70,000 clones, around 91% occurring once. The germline V gene encodes CDR1 MGHDK and CDR2 SYGVNS. This CDR3 contains 15 residues. Trimming took off 1 base at V and 5 bases at J, with 14 bases between the two ends. This TCR was sampled from a human donor in good health. Some clones in this sample may be carry-over from other donors' samples. The chain is built from TRBV25-1 and TRBJ1-2; a weak D match, TRBD1 (5 bases). The specimen sequenced was T cells isolated from PBMCs. The CDR3 region is CASSELSVGAYGYTF. In DNA form, the CDR3 reads TGTGCCAGCAGTGAATTATCCGTAGGGGCATATGGCTACACCTTC.